This entry features one T cell receptor beta chain sequence. The data stem from a study of OX40 agonist ivuxolimab in advanced cancers. Some clones are missing from TCRdb's copy, which holds only in-frame ones; the method was immunoSEQ multiplex PCR. Among 60,000 to 70,000 clones listed, roughly 82% were seen once. Germline CDR1 and CDR2: SEHNR and FQNEAQ (reference sequence). The CDR3 extends over 14 amino acids. V dropped 7 bases and J dropped 0 bases, with 11 bases sitting between them. Sequencing was performed on CD4+ or CD8+ T cells sorted from blood, taken in a trial of the OX40 agonist ivuxolimab. This receptor was taken from an adult with an advanced solid tumor such as melanoma, head and neck, liver or kidney cancer. This chain joins TRBV7-9 and TRBJ2-3; TRBD1 might be the D (5 bases). CDR3 DNA: TGTGCCAGCAAGGCACAGGCTAGCACAGATACGCAGTATTTT. Translated: CASKAQASTDTQYF.